Listed below are T cell receptor beta chains from one sample, sequenced in a study of human T cells and chemical hapten exposure. Each CDR3 protein gets one entry after TCRdb re-called the RACE reads with MiXCR. The sample lists approximately 80,000 distinct CDR3 sequences, 13% to 15% occurring once. The material was whole blood, obtained in connection with sensitization to the hapten diphenylcyclopropenone (DPC). Every receptor here comes from a woman aged 45 to 65 with alopecia areata. Some clones in this sample may be carry-over from other donors' samples. CDR3s include the opening cysteine and the closing phenylalanine or tryptophan. D genes are given only for firm matches. Clone size is given for some rows only: seen once, a few or many times, or a class if the clone is expanded.

d_call: -
clone_size: -
v_call: TRBV6-6
j_call: TRBJ1-5
cdr3_nt: TGTGCCAGCAGTTATCCGGACAAGAGCCTTAGCAATCAGCCCCAGCATTTT
cdr3_aa: CASSYPDKSLSNQPQHF

d_call: TRBD1
clone_size: many
v_call: TRBV11-2
j_call: TRBJ2-1
cdr3_nt: TGTGCCAGCAGCTTAGCCCGGACAGGGCGAGGGTTAGGCAATGAGCAGTTCTTC
cdr3_aa: CASSLARTGRGLGNEQFF

d_call: -
clone_size: few
v_call: TRBV5-1
j_call: TRBJ2-1
cdr3_nt: TGCGCCAGCAGCTTGAGTATGAACAATGAGCAGTTCTTC
cdr3_aa: CASSLSMNNEQFF

d_call: -
clone_size: few
v_call: TRBV2
j_call: TRBJ2-2
cdr3_nt: TGTGCAACTCGAGCCGGAGGCAACACCGGGGAGCTGTTTTTT
cdr3_aa: CATRAGGNTGELFF

d_call: TRBD1
clone_size: -
v_call: TRBV7-7
j_call: TRBJ2-1
cdr3_nt: TGTGCCAGCAGCCCAGGGGGACAGGGGTACAATGAGCAGTTCTTC
cdr3_aa: CASSPGGQGYNEQFF

d_call: TRBD2
clone_size: few
v_call: TRBV4-1
j_call: TRBJ2-1
cdr3_nt: TGCGCCAGCAGCCATGTTCCCGCGGGGGGCCGAGGAGATCGGCGCAATGAGCAGTTCTTC
cdr3_aa: CASSHVPAGGRGDRRNEQFF

d_call: TRBD2
clone_size: -
v_call: TRBV18
j_call: TRBJ2-5
cdr3_nt: TGTGCCAGCTCACTGGCTAGCGGGAGTGAGACCCAGTACTTC
cdr3_aa: CASSLASGSETQYF

d_call: TRBD2
clone_size: -
v_call: TRBV30
j_call: TRBJ2-1
cdr3_nt: TGTGCCTGGAAGGCTCGGACTAGCGGGAGTACGGTTGAGCAGTTCTTC
cdr3_aa: CAWKARTSGSTVEQFF

d_call: -
clone_size: -
v_call: TRBV10-3
j_call: TRBJ1-5
cdr3_nt: TGTGCCATCAGTGTCGACAGCAATCAGCCCCAGCATTTT
cdr3_aa: CAISVDSNQPQHF

d_call: -
clone_size: few
v_call: TRBV3-1
j_call: TRBJ2-2
cdr3_nt: TGTGCCAGCAGCCAAGATGCCCCGAACACCGGGGAGCTGTTTTTT
cdr3_aa: CASSQDAPNTGELFF

d_call: -
clone_size: many
v_call: TRBV4-3
j_call: TRBJ2-2
cdr3_nt: TGCGCCAGCAGCCAAGATTTCGGGAACACCGGGGAGCTGTTTTTT
cdr3_aa: CASSQDFGNTGELFF

d_call: -
clone_size: few
v_call: TRBV6-5
j_call: TRBJ2-6
cdr3_nt: TGTGCCAGCAGCTTAGCGAATCCTGGGGCCAACGTCCTGACTTTC
cdr3_aa: CASSLANPGANVLTF

d_call: -
clone_size: few
v_call: TRBV7-6
j_call: TRBJ2-1
cdr3_nt: TGTGCCAGCAGCTTAGTGGGCGGGGATGCCTACAATGAGCAGTTCTTC
cdr3_aa: CASSLVGGDAYNEQFF

d_call: -
clone_size: -
v_call: TRBV7-9
j_call: TRBJ2-7
cdr3_nt: TGTGCCAGCAGCCGAGAGAGGGGGGCGCAGTACTTC
cdr3_aa: CASSRERGAQYF

d_call: -
clone_size: -
v_call: TRBV7-2
j_call: TRBJ2-1
cdr3_nt: TGTGCCAGCAGCCGGAGTAAAAACAATGAGCAGTTCTTC
cdr3_aa: CASSRSKNNEQFF

d_call: -
clone_size: -
v_call: TRBV12-3/TRBV12-4
j_call: TRBJ2-2
cdr3_nt: TGTGCCAGCAGTATCGGGGTTTTGATCGGGGAGCTGTTTTTT
cdr3_aa: CASSIGVLIGELFF

d_call: -
clone_size: many
v_call: TRBV20-1
j_call: TRBJ2-7
cdr3_nt: TGCAGTGCTGCTAACTACGAGCAGTACTTC
cdr3_aa: CSAANYEQYF

d_call: TRBD2
clone_size: medium-sized
v_call: TRBV24-1
j_call: TRBJ2-5
cdr3_nt: TGTGCCACCAGTGGCGCTAGCGGGCGAGAGACCCAGTACTTC
cdr3_aa: CATSGASGRETQYF

d_call: -
clone_size: many
v_call: TRBV18
j_call: TRBJ2-7
cdr3_nt: TGTGCCAGCTCACCTCCAAAAGGACTACTCGAGCAGTACTTC
cdr3_aa: CASSPPKGLLEQYF

d_call: -
clone_size: few
v_call: TRBV7-9
j_call: TRBJ1-3
cdr3_nt: TGTGCCAGCAGCCATAGCGACAACCGCAGAAACACCATATATTTT
cdr3_aa: CASSHSDNRRNTIYF

d_call: -
clone_size: medium-sized
v_call: TRBV29-1
j_call: TRBJ2-2
cdr3_nt: TGCAGCGTTGATGGAGGGGGCACCGGGGAGCTGTTTTTT
cdr3_aa: CSVDGGGTGELFF

d_call: TRBD1
clone_size: -
v_call: TRBV6-2/TRBV6-3
j_call: TRBJ1-2
cdr3_nt: TGTGCCAGCAGAGACAGGGGGCGCTCTGGCTACACCTTC
cdr3_aa: CASRDRGRSGYTF

d_call: TRBD2
clone_size: -
v_call: TRBV6-2/TRBV6-3
j_call: TRBJ2-4
cdr3_nt: TGTGCCAGCAGCAAGGCAGAAAAAGCGGGAGGGCCCCGAGCCAAAAACATTCAGTACTTC
cdr3_aa: CASSKAEKAGGPRAKNIQYF

d_call: -
clone_size: -
v_call: TRBV29-1
j_call: TRBJ2-7
cdr3_nt: TGCAGCGCCCGGTGGGGCTTGCGGGAGCAGTACTTC
cdr3_aa: CSARWGLREQYF

d_call: -
clone_size: -
v_call: TRBV4-3
j_call: TRBJ1-2
cdr3_nt: TGCGCCAGCAGCCAAGTCGTTAAGGGCAGCGGCTATGGCTACACCTTC
cdr3_aa: CASSQVVKGSGYGYTF

d_call: -
clone_size: many
v_call: TRBV4-1
j_call: TRBJ2-3
cdr3_nt: TGCGCCAGCAGCCAGAGGGAAAGTATCGACAGCACAGATACGCAGTATTTT
cdr3_aa: CASSQRESIDSTDTQYF

d_call: -
clone_size: -
v_call: TRBV20-1
j_call: TRBJ2-5
cdr3_nt: TGCAGTGCTCGCCAAGAGACCCAGTACTTC
cdr3_aa: CSARQETQYF

d_call: -
clone_size: many
v_call: TRBV6-5
j_call: TRBJ2-7
cdr3_nt: TGTGCCAGCAGTTACAAGTATTCGGGCTCCTACGAGCAGTACTTC
cdr3_aa: CASSYKYSGSYEQYF

d_call: TRBD2
clone_size: many
v_call: TRBV29-1
j_call: TRBJ2-5
cdr3_nt: TGCAGCGTGATGCCTAGCGGTAAAGAGACCCAGTACTTC
cdr3_aa: CSVMPSGKETQYF

d_call: -
clone_size: -
v_call: TRBV18
j_call: TRBJ1-1
cdr3_nt: TGTGCCAGCTCACCATCCAGGGGCACTGAAGCTTTCTTT
cdr3_aa: CASSPSRGTEAFF

d_call: TRBD2
clone_size: many
v_call: TRBV7-9
j_call: TRBJ2-3
cdr3_nt: TGTGCCAGCGGGGCTAGCGGAAACACAGATACGCAGTATTTT
cdr3_aa: CASGASGNTDTQYF

d_call: -
clone_size: -
v_call: TRBV29-1
j_call: TRBJ2-5
cdr3_nt: TGCAGCGCCTCCCCGGGGCCCCGGGAGACCCAGTACTTC
cdr3_aa: CSASPGPRETQYF

d_call: -
clone_size: -
v_call: TRBV9
j_call: TRBJ1-4
cdr3_nt: TGTGCCAGCAGCGTAGAGGACGATGGTGAAAAACTGTTTTTT
cdr3_aa: CASSVEDDGEKLFF

d_call: TRBD2
clone_size: -
v_call: TRBV6-6
j_call: TRBJ2-3
cdr3_nt: TGTGCCAGCAGTTACCGGGAGGGGGCAGATACGCAGTATTTT
cdr3_aa: CASSYREGADTQYF

d_call: TRBD1
clone_size: -
v_call: TRBV7-9
j_call: TRBJ2-5
cdr3_nt: TGTGCCAGCAGCTCCGGGACAGGGGGCCGGGAGACCCAGTACTTC
cdr3_aa: CASSSGTGGRETQYF

d_call: -
clone_size: -
v_call: TRBV7-9
j_call: TRBJ1-2
cdr3_nt: TGTGCCAGCAGCTTAGCCAGGGCGGACAGTCCTAACTATGGCTACACCTTC
cdr3_aa: CASSLARADSPNYGYTF

d_call: -
clone_size: -
v_call: TRBV6-5
j_call: TRBJ2-2
cdr3_nt: TGTGCCAGCAGACCGGGACGGAACACCGGGGAGCTGTTTTTT
cdr3_aa: CASRPGRNTGELFF